The 5 T cell receptor beta chains in this list originate from one sample, sequenced in a study of T cells after yellow fever vaccination. TCRdb reprocessed the 5' RACE reads via MiXCR and lists one record per CDR3 protein. The sample records more than 300,000 distinct CDR3 sequences, roughly 10% being singletons. The specimen comprised CD4+ T cells sorted from PBMCs, sampled 45 days after the yellow fever booster vaccination. All receptors come from a man in his late teens or twenties who received the YFV17D yellow fever vaccine.

This clonotype has more than one count but fewer than ten. The CDR3 nucleotides are TGTGCCACCAGTGGGCTAGCGGGGGGCCTCAATGAGCAGTTCTTC. Amino acid sequence: CATSGLAGGLNEQFF. The V gene is TRBV24-1, the J gene TRBJ2-1, with 11 positions matching TRBD2. V lost 5 bases to trimming and J lost 6 bases; unmatched junction nucleotides: 5. From germline, CDR1 is KGHDR and CDR2 SFDVKD. This CDR3 contains 15 residues.

This chain links TRBV18 with TRBJ1-1, with D uncertain. Between the trimmed V and J ends, which lost 2 bases and 0 bases, there was a span of 13 bases. Germline CDR1 and CDR2: KGHSH and LQKENI. This CDR3 region has 16 residues. CDR3 bases: TGTGCCAGCTCACCAATCAACAGTCCCGTGAACACTGAAGCTTTCTTT. Encoded protein: CASSPINSPVNTEAFF.

This clonotype came up a few times. The rearrangement uses TRBV10-3 and TRBJ1-6; tentatively, D is TRBD1 (5 bases). V was shortened by 10 bases and J by 5 bases, with 12 bases between the two germline ends. Germline CDR1 is ENHRY and CDR2 is SYGVKD. This CDR3 is 13 amino acids long. The CDR3 reads CATTQGNNSPLHF. In DNA, the CDR3 is TGTGCCACCACCCAGGGAAATAATTCACCCCTCCACTTT.

J is TRBJ1-1 and V is TRBV4-2; D unclear. CDR1 and CDR2 from the germline V gene are LGHNA and YNFKEQ. Trimming took 0 bases from V and 4 from J, leaving 9 bases between them. The CDR3 loop spans 14 amino acids. The chain's CDR3 is CASSQDRGRTEAFF. The CDR3 DNA reads as TGTGCCAGCAGCCAAGATAGAGGGCGCACTGAAGCTTTCTTT.

This clonotype occurred many times. The chain uses TRBV5-1 and TRBJ2-5, with D perhaps matching TRBD1 (6 bases). The V and J ends lost 7 bases and 2 bases respectively, with 15 bases between them. CDR3 length equals 14 residues. Germline CDR1 is SGHRS and CDR2 is YFSETQ. This chain's CDR3 is CASSSLGTQETQYF. CDR3 DNA sequence: TGCGCCAGCTCGTCCCTGGGGACACAAGAGACCCAGTACTTC.